Detailed here is one TCR beta chain. This specimen belongs to a study of PD-L1 blockade in urothelial cancer. The overall study: Blood drawn 3 weeks (second dose) and 6 weeks after treatment start was analyzed. Blood-derived samples held a median approximately 140,000 T cells.

Between the trimmed V and J ends, which lost 1 base and 2 bases, there was a span of 12 bases. The CDR3 has 15 amino acids. Germline V gene sequence: CDR1 SGHVS, CDR2 FNYEAQ. The data were produced by immunoSEQ multiplex PCR, yet TCRdb's version contains in-frame clones alone and is incomplete. There are 40,000 to 55,000 clones in the sample; roughly nine tenths occur only once, and about 6.8% lies in the top ten. Time point here: peripheral blood 6 weeks after treatment start. This receptor was obtained from a man aged 70-80 years with urothelial cancer. The source was PBMCs, collected around atezolizumab (anti-PD-L1) treatment. The chain carries TRBV7-6 and TRBJ2-7; D perhaps matches TRBD2 (5 bases). Written as DNA, the CDR3 is TGTGCCAGCAGCTTAGGGCCGGAGGCCCCCTACGAGCAGTACTTC. It codes for CASSLGPEAPYEQYF.